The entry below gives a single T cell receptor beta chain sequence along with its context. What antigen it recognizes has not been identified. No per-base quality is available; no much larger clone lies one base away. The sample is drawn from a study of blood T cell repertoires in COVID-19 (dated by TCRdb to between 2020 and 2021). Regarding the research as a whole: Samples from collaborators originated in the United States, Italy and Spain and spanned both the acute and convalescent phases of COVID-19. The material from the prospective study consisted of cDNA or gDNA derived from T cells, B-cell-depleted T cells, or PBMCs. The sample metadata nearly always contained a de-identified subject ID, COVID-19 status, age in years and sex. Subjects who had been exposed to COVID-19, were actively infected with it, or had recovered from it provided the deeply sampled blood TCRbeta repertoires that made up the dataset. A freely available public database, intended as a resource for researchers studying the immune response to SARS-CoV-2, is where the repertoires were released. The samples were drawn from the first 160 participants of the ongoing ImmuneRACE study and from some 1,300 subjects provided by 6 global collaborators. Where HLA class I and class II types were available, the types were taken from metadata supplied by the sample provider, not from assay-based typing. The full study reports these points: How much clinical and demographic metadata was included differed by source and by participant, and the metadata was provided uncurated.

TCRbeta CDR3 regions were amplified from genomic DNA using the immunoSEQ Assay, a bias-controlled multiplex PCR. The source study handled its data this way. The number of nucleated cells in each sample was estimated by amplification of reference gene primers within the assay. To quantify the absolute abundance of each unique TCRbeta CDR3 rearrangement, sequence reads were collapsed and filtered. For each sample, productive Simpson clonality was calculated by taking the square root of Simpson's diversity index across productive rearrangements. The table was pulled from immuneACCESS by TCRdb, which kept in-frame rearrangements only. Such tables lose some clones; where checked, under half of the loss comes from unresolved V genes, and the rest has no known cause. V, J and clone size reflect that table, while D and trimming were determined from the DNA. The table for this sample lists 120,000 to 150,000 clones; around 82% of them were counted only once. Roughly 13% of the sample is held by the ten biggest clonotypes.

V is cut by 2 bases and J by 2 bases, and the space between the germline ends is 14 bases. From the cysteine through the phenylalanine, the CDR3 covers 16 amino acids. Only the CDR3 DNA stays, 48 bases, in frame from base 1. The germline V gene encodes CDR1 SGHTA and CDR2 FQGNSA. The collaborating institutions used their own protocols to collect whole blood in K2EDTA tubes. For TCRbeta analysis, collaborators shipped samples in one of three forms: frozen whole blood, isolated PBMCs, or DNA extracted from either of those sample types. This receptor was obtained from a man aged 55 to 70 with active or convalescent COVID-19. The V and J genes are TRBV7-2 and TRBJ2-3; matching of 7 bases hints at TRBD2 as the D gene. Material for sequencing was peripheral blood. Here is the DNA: TGTGCCAGCAGCTTACAGGCGGCGGGGGCCACAGATACGCAGTATTTT. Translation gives CASSLQAAGATDTQYF.